A single sample is the source of the 18 T cell receptor beta chains below, sequenced in a study of cytomegalovirus exposure and HLA in healthy donors. 60 Vbeta and 13 Jbeta primers were used in PCR. Assay: immunoSEQ multiplex PCR; the TCRdb copy retains only in-frame clones and omits some. The table records roughly 90,000 clones, over 70% of them present only once. Sample: PBMCs. The receptors were sampled from a man under 40 in good health and CMV-seropositive.

The chain uses TRBV10-3 and TRBJ2-3, with 11 nucleotides matching TRBD2. The V gene's germline CDR1 is ENHRY and CDR2 SYGVKD. The V gene end was trimmed by 6 bases and the J gene end by 2 bases; junction bases not matched to a gene: 4. There are 15 residues in the CDR3. The CDR3 DNA is TGTGCCATCAGCCTACTAGCGGGAGCCACAGATACGCAGTATTTT. It specifies CAISLLAGATDTQYF.

The chain links TRBV7-3 to TRBJ2-3; 11 bases agree with TRBD2. This CDR3 has 16 residues. Germline CDR1 is SGHTA and CDR2 is FQGTGA. The J segment lost 1 base and the V segment lost 5 bases, leaving 5 bases of the junction unmatched. The CDR3 spells CASSPGLAGRTDTQYF. The CDR3 DNA sequence: TGTGCCAGCAGCCCCGGACTAGCGGGTCGCACAGATACGCAGTATTTT. Full variable domain (missing parts from reference TRBV7-3 and TRBJ2-3): GAGVSQTPSNKVTEKGKYVELRCDPISGHTALYWYRQSLGQGPEFLIYFQGTGAADDSGLPNDRFFAVRPEGSVSTLKIQRTERGDSAVYLCASSPGLAGRTDTQYFGPGTRLTVL.

This clone has only a few counts. V usage is TRBV7-2 and J usage is TRBJ2-7; D may be TRBD2 (6 bases). CDR1 is SGHTA, CDR2 FQGNSA, per germline. The CDR3 runs to 14 residues. Trimming stripped 0 bases from V and 5 bases from J, with 11 bases between. The CDR3 bases are TGTGCCAGCAGCTTAGCGAGAGCGGGTCACGAGCAGTACTTC. Translated: CASSLARAGHEQYF.

J is TRBJ2-7 and V is TRBV29-1; 7 bases fit TRBD2. Germline V gene data show CDR1 as SQVTM and CDR2 as ANQGSEA. With 5 bases clipped from V and 0 bases from J, the junction kept 4 bases outside the gene matches. This CDR3 comprises 13 residues. This CDR3 is CSVTGDYSYEQYF. CDR3 bases: TGCAGCGTTACCGGGGACTACTCCTACGAGCAGTACTTC.

The V gene is TRBV28, the J gene TRBJ1-1, with D possibly matching TRBD1 (6 bases). The CDR3 runs 12 residues. In germline, CDR1 is MDHEN, CDR2 SYDVKM. The V end lost 3 bases, the J end lost 7 bases, and 9 bases lay between the germline ends. CDR3 bases: TGTGCCAGCAGTTTCTTACAGGGTGAAGCTTTCTTT. It specifies CASSFLQGEAFF.

The gene calls are TRBV10-3 and TRBJ2-1; 7 bases map to TRBD2. Germline V gives CDR1 ENHRY, CDR2 SYGVKD. This CDR3 is 15 amino acids long. V was clipped by 8 bases and J by 9 bases; unmatched bases: 16. CDR3 bases: TGTGCCATCGAAGACCAGCGGGATGGCGGTGGTGAGCAGTTCTTC. Translation: CAIEDQRDGGGEQFF.

This clone has only one observation. The chain is built from TRBV5-1 and TRBJ2-2, with D perhaps matching TRBD1 (6 bases). V shed 4 bases and J shed 3 bases, with 10 bases lying between them. Per the germline V gene, CDR1 is SGHRS and CDR2 is YFSETQ. The CDR3 covers 14 residues. CDR3 bases: TGCGCCAGCAGCCGGACAGATGACACCGGGGAGCTGTTTTTT. Encoded protein: CASSRTDDTGELFF.

The chain links TRBV29-1 to TRBJ2-1; a possible D gene is TRBD2 (6 bases). Germline V CDR1 and CDR2: SQVTM, ANQGSEA. The germline V and J ends were trimmed by 7 bases and 0 bases, with 10 bases remaining between them. The CDR3 is 13 residues long. DNA of the CDR3: TGCAGCGGGGAGGTCACCTCCTACAATGAGCAGTTCTTC. This sequence encodes CSGEVTSYNEQFF.

The chain links TRBV29-1 to TRBJ1-1; D might be TRBD1 (5 bases). Trimming removed 0 bases from V and 10 bases from J, with 18 bases in between. There are 14 residues in the CDR3. Germline values: CDR1 SQVTM, CDR2 ANQGSEA. CDR3 in amino acids: CSVEDPGRGYAAFF. CDR3 sequence (DNA): TGCAGCGTTGAAGACCCGGGACGGGGGTATGCAGCTTTCTTT. The variable domain in full, completed from reference TRBV29-1 and TRBJ1-1, reads SAVISQKPSRDICQRGTSLTIQCQVDSQVTMMFWYRQQPGQSLTLIATANQGSEATYESGFVIDKFPISRPNLTFSTLTVSNMSPEDSSIYLCSVEDPGRGYAAFFGQGTRLTVV.

This chain uses TRBV4-3 with TRBJ1-5; D is unresolved. V dropped 0 bases and J dropped 4 bases, with 7 bases sitting between them. CDR1 and CDR2 from the germline V gene are LGHNA and YSLEER. The CDR3 covers 14 residues. Here the CDR3 DNA reads TGCGCCAGCAGCCAAGATTCGGGGAATCAGCCCCAGCATTTT. It codes for CASSQDSGNQPQHF.

The chain joins TRBV5-6 to TRBJ2-2; 13 nucleotides line up with TRBD2. The CDR3 extends over 18 amino acids. Per germline, CDR1 SGHDT and CDR2 YYEEEE. Trimming took 0 bases from V and 4 from J; bases not matched to a gene: 6. In nucleotides, the CDR3 is TGTGCCAGCAGCTTGGAACTAGCGGGGGGGCAAAGCACCGGGGAGCTGTTTTTT. As protein: CASSLELAGGQSTGELFF.

The chain has TRBV25-1 and TRBJ2-4; D might be TRBD2 (7 bases). The CDR3 has 17 amino acids. V lost 2 bases and J 3 bases, leaving 17 bases between the germline ends. Germline-derived CDR1 and CDR2 are MGHDK and SYGVNS. CDR3 residues: CASSEEGGAVRKNIQYF. CDR3 DNA: TGTGCCAGCAGTGAAGAAGGGGGGGCAGTTCGCAAAAACATTCAGTACTTC.

This chain joins TRBV18 and TRBJ1-1; 7 bases are a match to TRBD1. CDR1 and CDR2 from the germline V gene are KGHSH and LQKENI. With 5 bases clipped from V and 0 bases from J, the junction kept 9 bases outside the gene matches. The CDR3 runs 16 residues. In DNA form, the CDR3 reads TGTGCCAGCTCAGACCGGTTGACAGGGTTGAACACTGAAGCTTTCTTT. It translates to CASSDRLTGLNTEAFF.

The CDR3 DNA reads as TGCAGCGTTGATCGAGGGAATGAAGCTTTCTTT. It yields the protein CSVDRGNEAFF. This chain joins TRBV29-1 and TRBJ1-1; D unclear. V lost 3 bases and J 7 bases, leaving 9 bases between the germline ends. Germline CDR1 is SQVTM and CDR2 is ANQGSEA. The CDR3 spans 11 residues.

The chain carries TRBV7-9 and TRBJ2-1; a weak D match, TRBD2 (5 bases). This CDR3 has 15 residues. Germline CDR1 and CDR2: SEHNR and FQNEAQ (reference sequence). V dropped 1 base and J dropped 0 bases, with 7 bases sitting between them. CDR3 nucleotides: TGTGCCAGCAGCTTAGACCGGGGCTCCTACAATGAGCAGTTCTTC. This codes for CASSLDRGSYNEQFF.

The rearrangement uses TRBV5-1 and TRBJ1-2; the D is unclear. The CDR3 spans 17 residues. Between the trimmed V and J ends, which lost 3 bases and 4 bases, there was a span of 22 bases. Germline V gene sequence: CDR1 SGHRS, CDR2 YFSETQ. This chain's CDR3 is CASSYTTDGRHVYGYTF. The CDR3, as DNA: TGCGCCAGCAGCTACACTACGGACGGGAGGCATGTCTATGGCTACACCTTC.

The chain joins TRBV5-6 to TRBJ2-3; the D gene is possibly TRBD2 (5 bases). Germline CDR1 reads SGHDT; CDR2 reads YYEEEE. This CDR3 has 14 amino acids. V lost 6 bases to trimming and J lost 3 bases, with 14 bases between them. The DNA of the CDR3 is TGTGCCAGCACTGGTCTTGGAGGTACAGATACGCAGTATTTT. This encodes CASTGLGGTDTQYF.

V is TRBV27 and J is TRBJ2-1; 9 bases map to TRBD2. The CDR3 length is 15 residues. Germline assignment: CDR1 MNHEY and CDR2 SMNVEV (reference sequence). V trimming: 2 bases; J trimming: 12 bases; junction bases outside the gene matches: 11. This CDR3 reads CASSLLAGGRVWQFF. The CDR3 DNA follows: TGTGCCAGCAGTTTACTTGCGGGAGGGCGCGTTTGGCAGTTCTTC.